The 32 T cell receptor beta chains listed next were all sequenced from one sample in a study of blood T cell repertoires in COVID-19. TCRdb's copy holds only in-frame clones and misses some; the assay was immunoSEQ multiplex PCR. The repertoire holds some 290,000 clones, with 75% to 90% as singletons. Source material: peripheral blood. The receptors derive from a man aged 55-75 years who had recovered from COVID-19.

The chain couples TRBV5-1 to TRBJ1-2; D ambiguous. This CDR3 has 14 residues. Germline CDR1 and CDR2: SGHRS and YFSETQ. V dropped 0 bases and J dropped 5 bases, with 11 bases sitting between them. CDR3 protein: CASSLVQAAYGYTF. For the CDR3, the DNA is TGCGCCAGCAGCTTGGTTCAGGCAGCTTATGGCTACACCTTC.

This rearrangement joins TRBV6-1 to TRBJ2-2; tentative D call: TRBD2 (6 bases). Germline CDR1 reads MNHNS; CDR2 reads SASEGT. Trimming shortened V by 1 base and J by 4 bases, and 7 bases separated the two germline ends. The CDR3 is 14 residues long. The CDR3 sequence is CASSEVGGTGELFF. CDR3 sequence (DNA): TGTGCCAGCAGTGAAGTGGGGGGCACCGGGGAGCTGTTTTTT.

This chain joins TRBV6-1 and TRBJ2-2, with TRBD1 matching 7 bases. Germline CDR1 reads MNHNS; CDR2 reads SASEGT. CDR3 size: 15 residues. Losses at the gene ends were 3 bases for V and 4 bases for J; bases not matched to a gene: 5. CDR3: CASSDLTGVTGELFF. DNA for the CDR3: TGTGCCAGCAGTGACCTAACAGGGGTCACCGGGGAGCTGTTTTTT.

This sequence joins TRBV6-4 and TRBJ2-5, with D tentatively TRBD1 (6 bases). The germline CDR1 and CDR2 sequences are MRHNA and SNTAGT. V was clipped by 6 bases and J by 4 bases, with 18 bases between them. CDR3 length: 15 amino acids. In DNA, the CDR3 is TGTGCCAGCAGCCCCTACAGGGTAGTTGTAGAGACCCAGTACTTC. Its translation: CASSPYRVVVETQYF.

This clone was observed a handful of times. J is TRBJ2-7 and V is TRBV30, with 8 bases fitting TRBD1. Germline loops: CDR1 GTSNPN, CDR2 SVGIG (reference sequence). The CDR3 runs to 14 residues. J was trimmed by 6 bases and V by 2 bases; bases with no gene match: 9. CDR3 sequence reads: CAWSPDRGYSEQYF. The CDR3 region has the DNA TGTGCCTGGAGTCCAGACAGGGGTTACAGCGAGCAGTACTTC.

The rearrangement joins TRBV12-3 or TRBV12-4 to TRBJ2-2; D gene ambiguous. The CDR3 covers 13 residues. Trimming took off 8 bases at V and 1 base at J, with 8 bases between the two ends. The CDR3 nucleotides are TGTGCCAGCCTCTTCGGGAACACCGGGGAGCTGTTTTTT. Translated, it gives CASLFGNTGELFF.

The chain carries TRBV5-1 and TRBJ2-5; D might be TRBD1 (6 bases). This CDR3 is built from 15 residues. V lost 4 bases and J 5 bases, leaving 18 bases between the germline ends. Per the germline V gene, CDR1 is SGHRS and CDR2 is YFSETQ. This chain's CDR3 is CASSDPGVPRETQYF. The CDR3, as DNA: TGCGCCAGCAGCGACCCAGGGGTCCCGCGTGAGACCCAGTACTTC.

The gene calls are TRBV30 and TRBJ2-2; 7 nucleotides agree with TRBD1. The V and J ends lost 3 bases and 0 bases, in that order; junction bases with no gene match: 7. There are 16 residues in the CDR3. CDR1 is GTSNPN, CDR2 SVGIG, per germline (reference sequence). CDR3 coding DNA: TGTGCCTGGAGAGTACCGGACAGGCCGAACACCGGGGAGCTGTTTTTT. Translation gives CAWRVPDRPNTGELFF.

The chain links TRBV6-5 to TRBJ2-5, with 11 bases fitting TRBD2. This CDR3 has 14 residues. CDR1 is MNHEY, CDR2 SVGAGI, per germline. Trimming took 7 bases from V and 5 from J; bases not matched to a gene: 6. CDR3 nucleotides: TGTGCCAGCAAAGTAGCGGGAGGGGTGGAGACCCAGTACTTC. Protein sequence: CASKVAGGVETQYF.

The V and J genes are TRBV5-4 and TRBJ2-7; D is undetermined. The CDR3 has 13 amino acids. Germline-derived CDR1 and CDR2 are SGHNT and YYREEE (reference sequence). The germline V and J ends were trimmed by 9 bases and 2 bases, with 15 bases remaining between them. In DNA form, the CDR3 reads TGTGCCACCCGCCCCTACGGAGCCTACGAGCAGTACTTC. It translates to CATRPYGAYEQYF.

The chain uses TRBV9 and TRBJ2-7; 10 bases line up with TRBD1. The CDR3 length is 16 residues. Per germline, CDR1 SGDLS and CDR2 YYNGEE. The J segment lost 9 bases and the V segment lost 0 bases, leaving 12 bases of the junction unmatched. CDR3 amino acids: CASSVGSETGGARQYF. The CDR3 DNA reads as TGTGCCAGCAGCGTAGGCAGCGAGACAGGGGGCGCGAGGCAGTACTTC.

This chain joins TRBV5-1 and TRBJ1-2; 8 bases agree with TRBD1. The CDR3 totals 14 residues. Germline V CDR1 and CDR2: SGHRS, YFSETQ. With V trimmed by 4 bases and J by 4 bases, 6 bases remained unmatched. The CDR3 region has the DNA TGCGCCAGCAGCGCGGACAGGGAGGTCTATGGCTACACCTTC. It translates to CASSADREVYGYTF.

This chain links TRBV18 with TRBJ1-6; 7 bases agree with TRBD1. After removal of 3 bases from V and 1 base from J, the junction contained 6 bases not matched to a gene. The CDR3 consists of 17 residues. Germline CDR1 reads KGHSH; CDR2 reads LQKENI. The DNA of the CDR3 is TGTGCCAGCTCACCGGGACAGTGGAGGTCCTATAATTCACCCCTCCACTTT. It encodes CASSPGQWRSYNSPLHF. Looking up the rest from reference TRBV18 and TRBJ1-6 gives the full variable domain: NAGVMQNPRHLVRRRGQEARLRCSPMKGHSHVYWYRQLPEEGLKFMVYLQKENIIDESGMPKERFSAEFPKEGPSILRIQQVVRGDSAAYFCASSPGQWRSYNSPLHFGNGTRLTVT.

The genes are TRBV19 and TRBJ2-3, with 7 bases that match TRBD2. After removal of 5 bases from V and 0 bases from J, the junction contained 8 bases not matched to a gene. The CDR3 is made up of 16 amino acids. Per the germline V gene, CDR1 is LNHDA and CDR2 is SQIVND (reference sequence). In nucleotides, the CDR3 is TGTGCCAGTAGTCAAATAGCGGGCTCTAGCACAGATACGCAGTATTTT. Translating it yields CASSQIAGSSTDTQYF.

The CDR3 loop is CASSRQGLPNYGYTF. In nucleotides, the CDR3 is TGTGCCAGTAGTCGCCAGGGCCTCCCTAACTATGGCTACACCTTC. This sequence joins TRBV19 and TRBJ1-2, with D tentatively TRBD1 (5 bases). The ends were cut back, 5 bases at V and 0 bases at J, with 13 bases in the middle. The germline V gene has CDR1 LNHDA and CDR2 SQIVND (reference sequence). This CDR3 region has 15 residues.

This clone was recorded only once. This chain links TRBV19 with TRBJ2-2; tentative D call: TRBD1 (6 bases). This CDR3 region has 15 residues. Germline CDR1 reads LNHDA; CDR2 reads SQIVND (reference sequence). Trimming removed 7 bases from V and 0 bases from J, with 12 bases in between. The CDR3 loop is CASTYRVPNTGELFF. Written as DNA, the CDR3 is TGTGCCAGTACCTACAGGGTACCGAACACCGGGGAGCTGTTTTTT.

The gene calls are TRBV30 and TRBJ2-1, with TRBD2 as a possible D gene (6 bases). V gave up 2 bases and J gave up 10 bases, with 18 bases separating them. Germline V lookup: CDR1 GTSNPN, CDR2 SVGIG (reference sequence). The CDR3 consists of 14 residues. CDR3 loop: CAWSPSGVAGEQFF. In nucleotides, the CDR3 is TGTGCCTGGAGTCCGTCGGGGGTCGCAGGGGAGCAGTTCTTC. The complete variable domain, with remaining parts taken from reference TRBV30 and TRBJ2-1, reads SQTIHQWPATLVQPVGSPLSLECTVEGTSNPNLYWYRQAAGRGLQLLFYSVGIGQISSEVPQNLSASRPQDRQFILSSKKLLLSDSGFYLCAWSPSGVAGEQFFGPGTRLTVL.

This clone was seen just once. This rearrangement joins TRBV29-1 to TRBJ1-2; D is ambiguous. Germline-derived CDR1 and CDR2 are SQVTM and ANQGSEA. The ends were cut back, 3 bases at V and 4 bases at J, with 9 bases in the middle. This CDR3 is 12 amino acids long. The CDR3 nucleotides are TGCAGCGTTGATGCGGCAGTCTATGGCTACACCTTC. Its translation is CSVDAAVYGYTF.

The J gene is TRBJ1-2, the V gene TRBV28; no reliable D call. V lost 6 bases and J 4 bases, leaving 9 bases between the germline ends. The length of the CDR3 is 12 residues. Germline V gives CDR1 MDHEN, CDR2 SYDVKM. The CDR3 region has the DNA TGTGCCAGCAGGCAGGCAATCTATGGCTACACCTTC. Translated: CASRQAIYGYTF.

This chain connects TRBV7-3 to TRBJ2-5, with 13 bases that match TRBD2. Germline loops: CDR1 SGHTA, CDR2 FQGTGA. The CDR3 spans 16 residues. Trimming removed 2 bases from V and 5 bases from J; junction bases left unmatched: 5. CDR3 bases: TGTGCCAGCAGCTTACGACTAGCGGGGGGCTCGGAGACCCAGTACTTC. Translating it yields CASSLRLAGGSETQYF.

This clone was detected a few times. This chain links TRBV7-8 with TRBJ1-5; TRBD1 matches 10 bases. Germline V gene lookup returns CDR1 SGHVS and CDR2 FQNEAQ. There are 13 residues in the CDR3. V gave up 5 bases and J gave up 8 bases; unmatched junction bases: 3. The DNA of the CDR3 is TGTGCCAGCAGCCGGGACAGGGGTGAGCCCCAGCATTTT. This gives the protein CASSRDRGEPQHF. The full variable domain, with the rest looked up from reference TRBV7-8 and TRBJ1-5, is GAGVSQSPRYKVAKRGQDVALRCDPISGHVSLFWYQQALGQGPEFLTYFQNEAQLDKSGLPSDRFFAERPEGSVSTLKIQRTQQEDSAVYLCASSRDRGEPQHFGDGTRLSIL.

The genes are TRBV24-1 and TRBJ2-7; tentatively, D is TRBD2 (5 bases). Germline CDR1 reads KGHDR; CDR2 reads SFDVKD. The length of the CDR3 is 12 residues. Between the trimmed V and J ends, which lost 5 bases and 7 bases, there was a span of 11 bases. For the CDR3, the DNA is TGTGCCACCAGTGGACCCCTAGCAGAGCAGTACTTC. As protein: CATSGPLAEQYF.

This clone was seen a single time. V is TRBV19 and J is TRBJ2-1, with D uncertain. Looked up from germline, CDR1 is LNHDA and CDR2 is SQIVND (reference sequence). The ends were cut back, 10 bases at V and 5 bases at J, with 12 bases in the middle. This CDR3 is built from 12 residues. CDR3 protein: CATRLPDNEQFF. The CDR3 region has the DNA TGTGCCACCCGACTCCCCGACAATGAGCAGTTCTTC. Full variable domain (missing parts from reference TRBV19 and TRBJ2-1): DGGITQSPKYLFRKEGQNVTLSCEQNLNHDAMYWYRQDPGQGLRLIYYSQIVNDFQKGDIAEGYSVSREKKESFPLTVTSAQKNPTAFYLCATRLPDNEQFFGPGTRLTVL.

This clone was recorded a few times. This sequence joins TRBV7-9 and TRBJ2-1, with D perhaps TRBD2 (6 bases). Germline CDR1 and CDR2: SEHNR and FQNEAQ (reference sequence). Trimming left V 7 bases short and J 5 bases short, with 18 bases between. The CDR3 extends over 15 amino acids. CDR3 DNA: TGTGCCAGCAAAGACCTCATGGCGGGGAACAATGAGCAGTTCTTC. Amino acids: CASKDLMAGNNEQFF. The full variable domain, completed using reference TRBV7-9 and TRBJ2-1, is DTGVSQNPRHKITKRGQNVTFRCDPISEHNRLYWYRQTLGQGPEFLTYFQNEAQLEKSRLLSDRFSAERPKGSFSTLEIQRTEQGDSAMYLCASKDLMAGNNEQFFGPGTRLTVL.

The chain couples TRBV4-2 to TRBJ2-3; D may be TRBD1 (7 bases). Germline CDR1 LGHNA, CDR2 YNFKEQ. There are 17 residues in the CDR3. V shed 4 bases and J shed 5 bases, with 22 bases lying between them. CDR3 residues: CASSRGVNRGSGDTQYF. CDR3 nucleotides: TGTGCCAGCAGCCGGGGGGTTAACAGGGGCAGTGGAGATACGCAGTATTTT.

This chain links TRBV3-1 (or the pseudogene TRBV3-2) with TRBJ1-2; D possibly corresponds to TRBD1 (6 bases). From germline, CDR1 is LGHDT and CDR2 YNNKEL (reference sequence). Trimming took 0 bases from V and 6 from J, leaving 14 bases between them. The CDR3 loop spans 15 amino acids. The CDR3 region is CASSQEGGAWDGYTF. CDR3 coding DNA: TGTGCCAGCAGCCAAGAAGGGGGGGCGTGGGATGGCTACACCTTC.

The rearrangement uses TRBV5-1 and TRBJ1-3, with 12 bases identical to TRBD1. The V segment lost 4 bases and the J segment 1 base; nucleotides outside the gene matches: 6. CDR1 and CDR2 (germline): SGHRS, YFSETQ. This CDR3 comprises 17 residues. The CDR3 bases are TGCGCCAGCAGCACGGGGACAGGGGGCTTTTCTGGAAACACCATATATTTT. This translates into CASSTGTGGFSGNTIYF.

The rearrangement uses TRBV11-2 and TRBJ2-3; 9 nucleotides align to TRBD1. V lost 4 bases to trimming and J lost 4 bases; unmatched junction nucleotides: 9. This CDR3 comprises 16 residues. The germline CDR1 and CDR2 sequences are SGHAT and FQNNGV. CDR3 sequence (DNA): TGTGCCAGCAGCTGGGGGACAGGGACCCTCTCAGATACGCAGTATTTT. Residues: CASSWGTGTLSDTQYF.

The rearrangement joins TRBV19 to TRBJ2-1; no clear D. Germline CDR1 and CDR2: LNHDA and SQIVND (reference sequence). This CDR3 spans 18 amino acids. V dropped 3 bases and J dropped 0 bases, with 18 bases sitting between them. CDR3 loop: CASSILGASVVSYNEQFF. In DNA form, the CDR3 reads TGTGCCAGTAGTATTTTGGGCGCCTCCGTAGTCTCCTACAATGAGCAGTTCTTC.

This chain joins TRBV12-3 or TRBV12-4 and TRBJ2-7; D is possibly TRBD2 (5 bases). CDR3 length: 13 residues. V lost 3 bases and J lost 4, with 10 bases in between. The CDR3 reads CASSFAIAYEQYF. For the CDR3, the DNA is TGTGCCAGCAGTTTTGCTATAGCGTACGAGCAGTACTTC.

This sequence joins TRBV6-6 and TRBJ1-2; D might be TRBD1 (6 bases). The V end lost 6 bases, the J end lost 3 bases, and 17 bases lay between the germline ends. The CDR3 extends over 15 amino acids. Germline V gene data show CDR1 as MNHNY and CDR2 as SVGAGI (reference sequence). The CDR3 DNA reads TGTGCCAGCAGCCCGGACACCTCAGGGGACTATGGCTACACCTTC. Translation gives CASSPDTSGDYGYTF.

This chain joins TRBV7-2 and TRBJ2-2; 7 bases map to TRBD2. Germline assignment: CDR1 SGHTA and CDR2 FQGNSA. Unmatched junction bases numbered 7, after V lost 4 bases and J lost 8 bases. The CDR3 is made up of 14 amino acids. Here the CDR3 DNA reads TGTGCCAGCAGCTCGCGGACTAGTGGGGGGGAGCTGTTTTTT. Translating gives CASSSRTSGGELFF.